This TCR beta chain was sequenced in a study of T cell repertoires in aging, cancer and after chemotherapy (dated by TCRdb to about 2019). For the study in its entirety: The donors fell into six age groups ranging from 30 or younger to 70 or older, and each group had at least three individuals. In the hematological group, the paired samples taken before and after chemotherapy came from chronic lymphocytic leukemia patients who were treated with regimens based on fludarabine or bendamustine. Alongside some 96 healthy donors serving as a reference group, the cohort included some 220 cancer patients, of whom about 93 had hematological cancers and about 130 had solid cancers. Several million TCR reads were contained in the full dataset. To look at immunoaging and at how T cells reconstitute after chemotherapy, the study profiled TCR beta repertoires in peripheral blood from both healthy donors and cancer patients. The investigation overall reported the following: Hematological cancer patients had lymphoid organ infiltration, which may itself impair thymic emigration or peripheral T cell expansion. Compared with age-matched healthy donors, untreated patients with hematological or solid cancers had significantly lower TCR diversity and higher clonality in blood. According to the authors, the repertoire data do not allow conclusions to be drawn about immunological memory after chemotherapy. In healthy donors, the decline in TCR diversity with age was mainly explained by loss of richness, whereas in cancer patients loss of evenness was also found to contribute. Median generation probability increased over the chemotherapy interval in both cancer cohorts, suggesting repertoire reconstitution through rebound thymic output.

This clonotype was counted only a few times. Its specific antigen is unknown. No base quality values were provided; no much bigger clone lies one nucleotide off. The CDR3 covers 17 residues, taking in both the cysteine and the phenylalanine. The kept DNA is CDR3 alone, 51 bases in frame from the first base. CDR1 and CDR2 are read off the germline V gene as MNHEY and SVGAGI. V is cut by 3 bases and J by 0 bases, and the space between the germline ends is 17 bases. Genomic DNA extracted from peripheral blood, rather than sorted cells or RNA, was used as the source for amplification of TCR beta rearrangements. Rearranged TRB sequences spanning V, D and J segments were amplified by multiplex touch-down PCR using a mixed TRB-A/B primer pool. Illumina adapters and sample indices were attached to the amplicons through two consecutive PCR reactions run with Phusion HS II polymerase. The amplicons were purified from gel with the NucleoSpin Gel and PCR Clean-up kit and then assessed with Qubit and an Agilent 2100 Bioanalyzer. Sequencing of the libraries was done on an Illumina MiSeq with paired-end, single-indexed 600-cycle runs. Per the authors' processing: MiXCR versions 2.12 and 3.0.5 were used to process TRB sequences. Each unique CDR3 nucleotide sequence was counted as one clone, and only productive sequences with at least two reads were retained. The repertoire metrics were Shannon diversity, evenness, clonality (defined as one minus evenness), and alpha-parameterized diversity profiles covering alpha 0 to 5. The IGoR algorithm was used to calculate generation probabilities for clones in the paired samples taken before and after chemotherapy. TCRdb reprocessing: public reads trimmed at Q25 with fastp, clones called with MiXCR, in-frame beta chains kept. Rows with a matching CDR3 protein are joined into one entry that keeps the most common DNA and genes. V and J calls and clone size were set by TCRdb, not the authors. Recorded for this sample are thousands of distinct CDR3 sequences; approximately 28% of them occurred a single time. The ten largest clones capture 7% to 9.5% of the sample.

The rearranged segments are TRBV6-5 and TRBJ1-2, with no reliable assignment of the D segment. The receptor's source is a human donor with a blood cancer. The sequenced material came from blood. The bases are TGTGCCAGCAGTTATCTTTACGCGACGGAAACTAACTATGGCTACACCTTC. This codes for CASSYLYATETNYGYTF.